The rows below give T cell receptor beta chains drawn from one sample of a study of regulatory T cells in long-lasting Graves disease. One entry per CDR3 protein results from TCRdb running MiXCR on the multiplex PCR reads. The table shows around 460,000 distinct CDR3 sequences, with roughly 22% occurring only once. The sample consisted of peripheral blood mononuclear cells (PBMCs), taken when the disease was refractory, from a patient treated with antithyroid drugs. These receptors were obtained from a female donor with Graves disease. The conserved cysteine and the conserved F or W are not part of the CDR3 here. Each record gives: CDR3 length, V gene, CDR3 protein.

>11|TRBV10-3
AIRGRENEKLF
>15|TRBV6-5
ASSSGLAGAAYNEQF
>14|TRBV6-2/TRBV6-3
ASSRETGGNTGELF
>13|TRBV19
ASSIRQGATYEQY
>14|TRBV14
ASSPPRPYVNTEAF
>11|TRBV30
AWSPDRGREQY
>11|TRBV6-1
ASSLGQNNVLT
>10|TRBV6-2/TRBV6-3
ASSYKGNTIY
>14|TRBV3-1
ASSQEGGTGANGYT
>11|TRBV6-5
ASSYIGNTEAF
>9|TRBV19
ASSQGVKAF
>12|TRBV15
ATNQPGGTGELF
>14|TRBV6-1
ASSKRTGESNQPQH
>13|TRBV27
ASSLFRTGGYEQY
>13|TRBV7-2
ASSGDRGERYEQY
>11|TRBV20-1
SARGAANQPQH
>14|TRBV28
ASSSQGQVPGNTIY
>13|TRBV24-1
ATGGDGDTNQPQH
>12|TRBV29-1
SVYRFSMNTEAF
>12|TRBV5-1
ASSLEREIPEAF
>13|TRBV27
ASGTPPSGFYEQY
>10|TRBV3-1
ASSQPRIRLH
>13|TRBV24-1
ATSDPPAGVNEQY
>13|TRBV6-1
ASSVLAGVQETQY
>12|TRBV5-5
ASSAAGREQPQH
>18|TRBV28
ASSFFLGTGATLAKNIQY
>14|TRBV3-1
ASSRTWGTENSPLH
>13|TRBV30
AWSRASGGSTEAF
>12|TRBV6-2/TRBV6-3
ASSQDQAAGELF
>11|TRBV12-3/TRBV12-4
ASSRTGFYEQY
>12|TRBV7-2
ASSLDSLNQPQH
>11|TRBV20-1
SARASEVTEAF
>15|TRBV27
ASSLFGSGQGRKKLF
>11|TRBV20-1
SARGQGEQPQH
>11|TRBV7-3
ASSLGGIEPQH
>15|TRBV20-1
SASWQQGYWYNSPLH
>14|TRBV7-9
ASRSVGRQVITEAF
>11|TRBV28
ASVGLPGYGYT
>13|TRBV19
ASSIDAAGEDEQY